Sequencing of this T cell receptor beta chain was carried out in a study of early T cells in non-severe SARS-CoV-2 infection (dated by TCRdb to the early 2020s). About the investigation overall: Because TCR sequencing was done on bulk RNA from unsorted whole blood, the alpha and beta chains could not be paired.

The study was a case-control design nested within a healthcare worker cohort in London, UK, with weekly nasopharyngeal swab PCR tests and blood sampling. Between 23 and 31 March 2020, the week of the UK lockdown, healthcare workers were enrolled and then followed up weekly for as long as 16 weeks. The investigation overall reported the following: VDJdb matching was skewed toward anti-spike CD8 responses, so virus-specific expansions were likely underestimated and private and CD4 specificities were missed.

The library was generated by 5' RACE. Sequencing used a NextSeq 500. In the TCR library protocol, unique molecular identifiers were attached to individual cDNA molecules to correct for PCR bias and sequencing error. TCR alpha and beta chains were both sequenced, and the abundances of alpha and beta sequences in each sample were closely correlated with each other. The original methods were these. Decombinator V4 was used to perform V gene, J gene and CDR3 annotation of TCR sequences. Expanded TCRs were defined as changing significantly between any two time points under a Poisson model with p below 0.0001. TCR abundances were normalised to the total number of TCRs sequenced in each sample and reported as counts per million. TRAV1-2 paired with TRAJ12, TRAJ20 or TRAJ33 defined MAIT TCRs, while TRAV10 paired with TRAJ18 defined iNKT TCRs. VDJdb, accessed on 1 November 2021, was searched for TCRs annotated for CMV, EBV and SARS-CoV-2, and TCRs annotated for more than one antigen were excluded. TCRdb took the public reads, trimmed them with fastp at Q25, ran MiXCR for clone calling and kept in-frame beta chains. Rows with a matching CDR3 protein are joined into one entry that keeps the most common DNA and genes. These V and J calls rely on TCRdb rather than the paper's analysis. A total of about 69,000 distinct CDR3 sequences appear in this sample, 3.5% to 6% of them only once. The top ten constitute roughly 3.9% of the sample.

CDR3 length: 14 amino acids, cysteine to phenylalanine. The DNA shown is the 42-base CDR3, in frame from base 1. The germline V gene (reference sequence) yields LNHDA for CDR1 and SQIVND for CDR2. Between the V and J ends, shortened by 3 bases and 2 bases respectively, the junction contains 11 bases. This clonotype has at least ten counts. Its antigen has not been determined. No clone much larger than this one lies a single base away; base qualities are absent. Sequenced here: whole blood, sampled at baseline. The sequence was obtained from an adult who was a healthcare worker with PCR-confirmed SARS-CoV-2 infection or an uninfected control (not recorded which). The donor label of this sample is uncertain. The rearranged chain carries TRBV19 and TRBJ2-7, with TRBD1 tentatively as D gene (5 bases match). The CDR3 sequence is CASSIQGPTYEQYF. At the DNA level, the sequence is TGTGCCAGTAGTATCCAGGGCCCTACCTACGAGCAGTACTTC.